Presented here are 11 T cell receptor beta chains from one specimen sequenced in a study of shared clonotypes between healthy human individuals (TCRdb year 2020). Libraries were constructed by the immunoSEQ multiplex PCR assay. This is the immuneACCESS table as TCRdb keeps it, with only in-frame sequences that have V and J called. A part of the clones is gone; compared with another copy, unresolved V genes explain less than half, and the rest is unexplained. For this sample the table gives approximately 740,000 clones, of which roughly 70% were detected only once. Approximately 1.8% of the sample lies in the top ten. The sample taken for sequencing was memory CD4+ T cells sorted from blood. Interpreted using the paper, the cell subset or site label stands for: CD45RA-negative fraction. The receptors were gathered from a woman under 40 in good health.

The CDR3 DNA is TGTGCCAGCAGCTTTCAGGAGGGCGAGCAGTACTTC. Protein: CASSFQEGEQYF. The chain employs TRBV11-2 and TRBJ2-7, with D possibly matching TRBD2 (6 bases). V was cut by 3 bases and J by 6 bases, with 9 bases left in between. The CDR3 is 12 residues long. CDR1 is SGHAT and CDR2 is FQNNGV in the germline V gene.

The table lists this clone with a count of one. The J gene is TRBJ1-1, the V gene TRBV6-1; 9 bases map to TRBD1. The length of the CDR3 is 14 residues. The junction had 2 bases not matched to a gene; V was cut back by 5 bases and J by 1 base. CDR1 and CDR2 (germline): MNHNS, SASEGT. CDR3: CASSRTGENTEAFF. The DNA of the CDR3 is TGTGCCAGCAGTAGGACAGGGGAGAACACTGAAGCTTTCTTT.

This sequence joins TRBV5-1 and TRBJ1-1; 8 nucleotides agree with TRBD1. Germline V lookup: CDR1 SGHRS, CDR2 YFSETQ. Losses at the gene ends were 3 bases for V and 2 bases for J; bases not matched to a gene: 3. The CDR3 is 14 amino acids. The CDR3 DNA is TGCGCCAGCAGCTACCAGGGGGCCAACACTGAAGCTTTCTTT. Encoded protein: CASSYQGANTEAFF.

This clone was detected a few times. The chain is built from TRBV14 and TRBJ2-1, with 8 bases lining up with TRBD1. The V segment lost 0 bases and the J segment 3 bases; nucleotides outside the gene matches: 7. The CDR3 sequence is 17 residues long. Germline CDR1 reads SGHDN; CDR2 reads FVKESK. CDR3 in DNA: TGTGCCAGCAGCCAAGATTGGGGGACAGGCGGCTACAATGAGCAGTTCTTC. It encodes CASSQDWGTGGYNEQFF.

J is TRBJ2-2 and V is TRBV7-5; TRBD2 is the table's D call and was not checked against the DNA. TRBV7-5 is designated a pseudogene. There are 15 residues in the CDR3. CDR3 loop: CVRIETRDRTGELFF. Written as DNA, the CDR3 is TGTGTCAGAATCGAAACGAGGGATCGGACCGGGGAGCTGTTTTTT.

The J gene is TRBJ1-1, the V gene TRBV5-1; D gene unclear. Looked up from germline, CDR1 is SGHRS and CDR2 is YFSETQ. The CDR3 loop spans 14 amino acids. Trimming took off 3 bases at V and 3 bases at J, with 12 bases between the two ends. The chain's CDR3 is CASSWTPGDTEAFF. Here the CDR3 DNA reads TGCGCCAGCAGCTGGACCCCCGGGGACACTGAAGCTTTCTTT.

The rearrangement joins TRBV28 to TRBJ2-1; either TRBD1 or TRBD2 may supply D (5 bases each). Trimming pared 7 bases from V and 0 bases from J, leaving 16 bases between. The CDR3 is made up of 16 amino acids. CDR1 is MDHEN and CDR2 is SYDVKM in the germline V gene. CDR3 coding DNA: TGTGCCAGCATACAACGGGGCCAAAGCTCCTACAATGAGCAGTTCTTC. It yields the protein CASIQRGQSSYNEQFF.

The chain employs TRBV7-9 and TRBJ1-2; 10 bases fit TRBD1. CDR1 is SEHNR and CDR2 is FQNEAQ in the germline V gene (reference sequence). V lost 4 bases and J lost 3; bases outside the gene matches: 5. The CDR3 length is 15 residues. For the CDR3, the DNA is TGTGCCAGCAGCTATCCGGGACAGGGGCACTATGGCTACACCTTC. Residues: CASSYPGQGHYGYTF.

The chain combines TRBV18 with TRBJ2-4; perhaps TRBD2 as D (6 bases). The CDR3 consists of 12 residues. CDR1 KGHSH and CDR2 LQKENI come from the germline V gene. V was shortened by 6 bases and J by 8 bases, with 11 bases between the two germline ends. CDR3 sequence reads: CASSTSGDIQYF. The CDR3 nucleotides read TGTGCCAGCTCCACGTCGGGGGACATTCAGTACTTC.

This clone was seen more than once but under ten times. The J gene is TRBJ2-5, the V gene TRBV5-1; unclear D gene. The CDR3 loop spans 14 amino acids. Trimming shortened V by 0 bases and J by 1 base, and 7 bases separated the two germline ends. Germline V gene data show CDR1 as SGHRS and CDR2 as YFSETQ. The CDR3 here is CASSLAQIQETQYF. CDR3 nucleotides: TGCGCCAGCAGCTTGGCTCAGATCCAAGAGACCCAGTACTTC.

V gene TRBV11-3 combines with J gene TRBJ2-2; D call uncertain. CDR1 is SGHNT and CDR2 is YENEEA in the germline V gene. V was trimmed by 4 bases and J by 8 bases, leaving 11 bases between them. The CDR3 contains 13 residues. CDR3 protein: CASSSITQGELFF. The CDR3 DNA sequence: TGTGCCAGCAGCTCCATAACCCAGGGGGAGCTGTTTTTT.